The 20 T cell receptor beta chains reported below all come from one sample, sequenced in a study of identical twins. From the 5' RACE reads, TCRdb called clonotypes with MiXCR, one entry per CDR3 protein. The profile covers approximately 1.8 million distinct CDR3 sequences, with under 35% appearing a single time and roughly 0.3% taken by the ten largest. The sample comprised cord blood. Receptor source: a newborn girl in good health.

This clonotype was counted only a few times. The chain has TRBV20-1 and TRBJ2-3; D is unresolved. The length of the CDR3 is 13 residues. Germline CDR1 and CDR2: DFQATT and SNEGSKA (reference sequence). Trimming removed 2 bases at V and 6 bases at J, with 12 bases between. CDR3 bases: TGCAGTGCTAGACGACCGAAACCCGATACGCAGTATTTT. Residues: CSARRPKPDTQYF.

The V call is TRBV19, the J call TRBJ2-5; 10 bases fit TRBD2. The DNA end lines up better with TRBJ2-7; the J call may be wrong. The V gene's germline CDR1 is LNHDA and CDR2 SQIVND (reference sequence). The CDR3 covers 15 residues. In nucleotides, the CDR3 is TGTGCCAGTAGTATCAGAGCGGGAGGGAACTACGAGCAGTACTTC. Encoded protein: CASSIRAGGNYEQYF.

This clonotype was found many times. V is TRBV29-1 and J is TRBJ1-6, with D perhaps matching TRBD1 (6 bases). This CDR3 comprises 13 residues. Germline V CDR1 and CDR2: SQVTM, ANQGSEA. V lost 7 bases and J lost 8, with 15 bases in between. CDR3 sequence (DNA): TGCAGCGCCAGACAGGCAGGGCATTCACCCCTCCACTTT. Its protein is CSARQAGHSPLHF.

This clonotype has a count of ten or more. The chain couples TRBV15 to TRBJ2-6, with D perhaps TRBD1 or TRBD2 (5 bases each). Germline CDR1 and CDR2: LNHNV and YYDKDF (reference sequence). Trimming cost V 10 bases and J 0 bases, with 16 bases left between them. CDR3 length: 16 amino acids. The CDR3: CAISEGQFSGANVLTF. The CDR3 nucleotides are TGTGCCATATCAGAGGGGCAGTTCTCTGGGGCCAACGTCCTGACTTTC. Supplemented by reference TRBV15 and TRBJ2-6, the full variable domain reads DAMVIQNPRYQVTQFGKPVTLSCSQTLNHNVMYWYQQKSSQAPKLLFHYYDKDFNNEADTPDNFQSRRPNTSFCFLDIRSPGLGDTAMYLCAISEGQFSGANVLTFGAGSRLTVL.

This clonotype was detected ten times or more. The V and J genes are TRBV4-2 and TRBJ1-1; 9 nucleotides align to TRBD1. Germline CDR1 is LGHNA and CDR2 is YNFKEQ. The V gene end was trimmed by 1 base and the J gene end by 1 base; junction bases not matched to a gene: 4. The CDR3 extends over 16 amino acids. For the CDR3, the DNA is TGTGCCAGCAGCCAAGGGACAGGGGCTTCGAACACTGAAGCTTTCTTT. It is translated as CASSQGTGASNTEAFF.

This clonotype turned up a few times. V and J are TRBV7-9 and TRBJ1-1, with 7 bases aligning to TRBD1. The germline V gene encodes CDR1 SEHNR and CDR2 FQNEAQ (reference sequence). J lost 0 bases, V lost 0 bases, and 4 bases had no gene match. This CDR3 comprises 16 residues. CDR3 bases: TGTGCCAGCAGCTTAGCGGGACAGCTCATGAACACTGAAGCTTTCTTT. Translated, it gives CASSLAGQLMNTEAFF.

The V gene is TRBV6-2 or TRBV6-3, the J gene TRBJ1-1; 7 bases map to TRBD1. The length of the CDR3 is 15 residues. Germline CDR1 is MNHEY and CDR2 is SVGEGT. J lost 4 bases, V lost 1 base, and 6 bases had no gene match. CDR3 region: CASSYLTGRSTEAFF. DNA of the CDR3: TGTGCCAGCAGTTACTTGACAGGGAGGAGCACTGAAGCTTTCTTT.

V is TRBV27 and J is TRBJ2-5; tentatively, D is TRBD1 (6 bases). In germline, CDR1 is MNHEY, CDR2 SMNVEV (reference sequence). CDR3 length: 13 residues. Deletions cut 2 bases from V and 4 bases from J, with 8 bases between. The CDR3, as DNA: TGTGCCAGCAGTTTAAAACAGGGAGAGACCCAGTACTTC. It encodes CASSLKQGETQYF.

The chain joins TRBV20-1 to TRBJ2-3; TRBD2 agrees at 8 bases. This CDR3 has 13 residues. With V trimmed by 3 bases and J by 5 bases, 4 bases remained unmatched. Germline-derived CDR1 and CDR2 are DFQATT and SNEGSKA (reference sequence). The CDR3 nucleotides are TGCAGTGCTAGGGCTAGCGGGCAAGATACGCAGTATTTT. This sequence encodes CSARASGQDTQYF.

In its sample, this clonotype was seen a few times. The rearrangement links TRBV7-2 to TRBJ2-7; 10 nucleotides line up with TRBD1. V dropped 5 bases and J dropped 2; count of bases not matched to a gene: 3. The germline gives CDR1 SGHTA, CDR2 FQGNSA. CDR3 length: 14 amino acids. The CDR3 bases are TGTGCCAGCAGCAAGGACAGGGGGGCCTACGAGCAGTACTTC. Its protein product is CASSKDRGAYEQYF. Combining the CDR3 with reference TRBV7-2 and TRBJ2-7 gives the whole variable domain GAGVSQSPSNKVTEKGKDVELRCDPISGHTALYWYRQSLGQGLEFLIYFQGNSAPDKSGLPSDRFSAERTGGSVSTLTIQRTQQEDSAVYLCASSKDRGAYEQYFGPGTRLTVT.

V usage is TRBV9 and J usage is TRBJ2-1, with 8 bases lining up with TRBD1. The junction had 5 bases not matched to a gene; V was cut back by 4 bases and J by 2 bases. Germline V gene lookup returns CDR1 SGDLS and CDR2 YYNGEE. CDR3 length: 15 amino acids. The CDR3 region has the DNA TGTGCCAGCAGCACAACAGGGGGTACCTACAATGAGCAGTTCTTC. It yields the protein CASSTTGGTYNEQFF.

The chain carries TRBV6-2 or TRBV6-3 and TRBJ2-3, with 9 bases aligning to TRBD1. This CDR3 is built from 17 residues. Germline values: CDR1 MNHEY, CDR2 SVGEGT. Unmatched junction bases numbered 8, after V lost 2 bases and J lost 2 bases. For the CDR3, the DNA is TGTGCCAGCAGTTACCCGACAGGGGGGGACACCACAGATACGCAGTATTTT. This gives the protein CASSYPTGGDTTDTQYF.

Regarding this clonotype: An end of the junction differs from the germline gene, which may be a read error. The CDR3 reads CACSPPGLKRYGYTF. CDR3 bases: TGTGCCTGCAGCCCCCCAGGGCTGAAGAGATATGGCTACACCTTC. The chain joins TRBV3-1 to TRBJ1-2; possible D gene TRBD1, 5 bases. Germline assignment: CDR1 LGHDT and CDR2 YNNKEL (reference sequence). The CDR3 has 15 amino acids.

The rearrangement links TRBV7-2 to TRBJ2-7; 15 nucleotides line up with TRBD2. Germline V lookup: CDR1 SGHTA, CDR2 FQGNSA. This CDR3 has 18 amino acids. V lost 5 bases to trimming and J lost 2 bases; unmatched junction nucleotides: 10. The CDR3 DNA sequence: TGTGCCAGCAGCCCAACCGGGACTAGCGGGGGGCCCGCCTACGAGCAGTACTTC. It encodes CASSPTGTSGGPAYEQYF.

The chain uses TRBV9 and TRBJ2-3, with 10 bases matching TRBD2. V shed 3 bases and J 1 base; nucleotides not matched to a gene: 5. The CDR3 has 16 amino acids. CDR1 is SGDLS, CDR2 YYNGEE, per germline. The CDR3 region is CASSGGLAERTDTQYF. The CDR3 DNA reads TGTGCCAGCAGCGGTGGACTAGCGGAACGCACAGATACGCAGTATTTT.

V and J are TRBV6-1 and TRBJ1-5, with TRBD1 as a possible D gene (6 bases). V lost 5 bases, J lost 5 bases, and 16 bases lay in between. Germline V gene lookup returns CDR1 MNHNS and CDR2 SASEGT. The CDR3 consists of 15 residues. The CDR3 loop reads CASSKGAEGDQPQHF. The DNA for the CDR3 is TGTGCCAGCAGTAAAGGGGCCGAGGGGGATCAGCCCCAGCATTTT.

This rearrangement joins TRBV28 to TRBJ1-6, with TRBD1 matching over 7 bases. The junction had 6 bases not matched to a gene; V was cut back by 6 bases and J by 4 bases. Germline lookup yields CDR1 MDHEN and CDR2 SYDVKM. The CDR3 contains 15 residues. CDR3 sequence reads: CASRGEQGYNSPLHF. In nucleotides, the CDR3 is TGTGCCAGCAGGGGAGAACAGGGGTATAATTCACCCCTCCACTTT.

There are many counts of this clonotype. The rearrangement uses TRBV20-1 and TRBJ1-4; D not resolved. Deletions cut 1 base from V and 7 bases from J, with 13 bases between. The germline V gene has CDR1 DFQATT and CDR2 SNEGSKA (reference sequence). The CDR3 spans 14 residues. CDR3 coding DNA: TGCAGTGCTAGAGTTGATGAAGAGGGTGAAAAACTGTTTTTT. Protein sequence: CSARVDEEGEKLFF.

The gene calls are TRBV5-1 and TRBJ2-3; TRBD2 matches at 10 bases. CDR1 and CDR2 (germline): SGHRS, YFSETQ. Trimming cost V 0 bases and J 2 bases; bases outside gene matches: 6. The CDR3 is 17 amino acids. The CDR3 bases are TGCGCCAGCAGCTTGGATCCAGCGGGGGGGTACACAGATACGCAGTATTTT. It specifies CASSLDPAGGYTDTQYF.

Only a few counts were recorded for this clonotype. The CDR3 region is CASRSQVNTGELFF. The CDR3 DNA reads TGTGCCAGCAGATCACAAGTGAACACCGGGGAGCTGTTTTTT. The V and J genes are TRBV6-6 and TRBJ2-2; D gene ambiguous. The CDR3 length is 14 residues. V lost 6 bases to trimming and J lost 1 base, with 9 bases between them. CDR1 is MNHNY and CDR2 is SVGAGI in the germline V gene (reference sequence).